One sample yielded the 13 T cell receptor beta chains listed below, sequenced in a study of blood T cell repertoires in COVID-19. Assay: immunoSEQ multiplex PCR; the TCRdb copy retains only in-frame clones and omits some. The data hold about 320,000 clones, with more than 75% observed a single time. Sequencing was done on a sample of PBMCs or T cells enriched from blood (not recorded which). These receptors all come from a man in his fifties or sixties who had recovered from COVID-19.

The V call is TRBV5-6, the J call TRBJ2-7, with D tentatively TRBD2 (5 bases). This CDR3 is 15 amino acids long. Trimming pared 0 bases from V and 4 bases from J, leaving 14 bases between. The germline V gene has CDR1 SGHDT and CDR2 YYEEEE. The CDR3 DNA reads TGTGCCAGCAGCTTGGGGGGAGTCGAGCTTTACGAGCAGTACTTC. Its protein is CASSLGGVELYEQYF.

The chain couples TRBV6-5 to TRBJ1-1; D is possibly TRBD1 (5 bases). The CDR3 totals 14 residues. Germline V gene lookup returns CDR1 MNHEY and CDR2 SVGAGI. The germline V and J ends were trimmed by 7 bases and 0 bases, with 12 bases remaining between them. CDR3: CASTETTVNTEAFF. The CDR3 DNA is TGTGCCAGCACCGAAACGACAGTGAACACTGAAGCTTTCTTT.

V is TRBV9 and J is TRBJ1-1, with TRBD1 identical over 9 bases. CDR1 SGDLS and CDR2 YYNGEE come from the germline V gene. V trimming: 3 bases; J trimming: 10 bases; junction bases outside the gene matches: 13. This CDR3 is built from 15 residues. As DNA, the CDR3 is TGTGCCAGCAGCGCCATATCCCGGGACAGGGTTGCAGCTTTCTTT. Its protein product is CASSAISRDRVAAFF.

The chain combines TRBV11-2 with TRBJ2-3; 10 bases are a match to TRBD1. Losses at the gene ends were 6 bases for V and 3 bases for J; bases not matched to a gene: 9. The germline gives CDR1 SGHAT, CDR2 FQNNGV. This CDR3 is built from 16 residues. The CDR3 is CASRIGTGVRTDTQYF. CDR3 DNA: TGTGCCAGCAGAATAGGGACAGGGGTAAGAACAGATACGCAGTATTTT.

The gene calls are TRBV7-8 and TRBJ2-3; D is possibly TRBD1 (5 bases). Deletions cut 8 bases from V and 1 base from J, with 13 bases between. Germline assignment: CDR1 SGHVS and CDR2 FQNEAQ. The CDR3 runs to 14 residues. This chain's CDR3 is CASPGVGGTDTQYF. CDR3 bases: TGTGCCAGCCCCGGCGTAGGGGGCACAGATACGCAGTATTTT. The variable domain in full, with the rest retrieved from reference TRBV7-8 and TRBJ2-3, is GAGVSQSPRYKVAKRGQDVALRCDPISGHVSLFWYQQALGQGPEFLTYFQNEAQLDKSGLPSDRFFAERPEGSVSTLKIQRTQQEDSAVYLCASPGVGGTDTQYFGPGTRLTVL.

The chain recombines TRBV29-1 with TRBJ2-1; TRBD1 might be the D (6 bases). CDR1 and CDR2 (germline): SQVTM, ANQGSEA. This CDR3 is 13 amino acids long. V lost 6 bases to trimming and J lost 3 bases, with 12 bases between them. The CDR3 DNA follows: TGCAGCGTCGGGACAAGGATCTACAATGAGCAGTTCTTC. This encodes CSVGTRIYNEQFF.

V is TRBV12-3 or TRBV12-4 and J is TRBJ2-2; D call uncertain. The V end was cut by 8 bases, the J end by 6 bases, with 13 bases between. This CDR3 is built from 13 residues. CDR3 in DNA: TGTGCCAGCTCCCTTCTGTCGGCCGGGGAGCTGTTTTTT. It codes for CASSLLSAGELFF.

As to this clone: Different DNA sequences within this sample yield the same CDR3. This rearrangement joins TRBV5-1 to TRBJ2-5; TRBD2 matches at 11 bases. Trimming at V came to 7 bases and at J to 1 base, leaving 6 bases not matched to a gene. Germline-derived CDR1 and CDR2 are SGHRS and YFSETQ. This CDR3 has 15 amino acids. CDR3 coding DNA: TGCGCCAGCTCCTCCGGGACTAGCGGCCAAGAGACCCAGTACTTC. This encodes CASSSGTSGQETQYF.

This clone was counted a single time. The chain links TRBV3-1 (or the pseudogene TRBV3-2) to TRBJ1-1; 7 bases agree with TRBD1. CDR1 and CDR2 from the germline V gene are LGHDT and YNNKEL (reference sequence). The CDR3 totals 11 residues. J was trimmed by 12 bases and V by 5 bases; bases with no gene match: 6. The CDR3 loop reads CASSGAGGPFF. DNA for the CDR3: TGTGCCAGCAGCGGGGCAGGGGGACCTTTCTTT.

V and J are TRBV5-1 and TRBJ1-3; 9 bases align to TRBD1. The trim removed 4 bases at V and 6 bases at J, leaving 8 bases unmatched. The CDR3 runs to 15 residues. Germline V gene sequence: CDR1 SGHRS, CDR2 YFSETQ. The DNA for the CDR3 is TGCGCCAGCAGCCCGGGGGACAGGGCGGCAAACACCATATATTTT. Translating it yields CASSPGDRAANTIYF. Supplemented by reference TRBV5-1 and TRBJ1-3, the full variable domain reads KAGVTQTPRYLIKTRGQQVTLSCSPISGHRSVSWYQQTPGQGLQFLFEYFSETQRNKGNFPGRFSGRQFSNSRSEMNVSTLELGDSALYLCASSPGDRAANTIYFGEGSWLTVV.

CDR3 loop: CASSPAGRSEAFF. The CDR3 region has the DNA TGTGCCAGCAGCCCTGCGGGGCGTTCTGAAGCTTTCTTT. The chain combines TRBV5-6 with TRBJ1-1; weak D call: TRBD1 (5 bases). V was clipped by 4 bases and J by 6 bases, with 13 bases between them. Germline CDR1 is SGHDT and CDR2 is YYEEEE. CDR3 length: 13 residues.

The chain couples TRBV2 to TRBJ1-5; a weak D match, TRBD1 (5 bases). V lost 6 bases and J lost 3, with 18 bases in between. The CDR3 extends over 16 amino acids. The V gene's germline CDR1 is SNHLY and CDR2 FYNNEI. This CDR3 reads CASRGGGGTDNQPQHF. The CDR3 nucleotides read TGTGCCAGCAGGGGGGGAGGTGGGACGGACAATCAGCCCCAGCATTTT.

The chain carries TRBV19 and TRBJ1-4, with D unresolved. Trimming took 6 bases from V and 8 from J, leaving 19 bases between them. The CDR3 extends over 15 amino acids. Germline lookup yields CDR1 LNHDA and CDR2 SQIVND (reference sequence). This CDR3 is CASRGNGIAEEKLFF. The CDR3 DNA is TGTGCCAGTAGGGGGAACGGGATTGCGGAGGAAAAACTGTTTTTT.